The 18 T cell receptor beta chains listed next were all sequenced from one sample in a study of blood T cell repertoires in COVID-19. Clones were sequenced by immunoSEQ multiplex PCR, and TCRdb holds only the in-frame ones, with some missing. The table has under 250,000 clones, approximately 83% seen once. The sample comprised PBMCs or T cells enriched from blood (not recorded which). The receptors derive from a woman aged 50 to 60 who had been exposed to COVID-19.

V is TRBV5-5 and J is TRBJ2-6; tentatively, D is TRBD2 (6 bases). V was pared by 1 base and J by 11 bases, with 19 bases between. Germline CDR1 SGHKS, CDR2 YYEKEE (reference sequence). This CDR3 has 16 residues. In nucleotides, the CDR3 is TGTGCCAGCAGCTTGTTGGACGGCCTTCCGGGAGACGTCCTGACTTTC. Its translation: CASSLLDGLPGDVLTF. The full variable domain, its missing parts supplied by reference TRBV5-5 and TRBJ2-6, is DAGVTQSPTHLIKTRGQQVTLRCSPISGHKSVSWYQQVLGQGPQFIFQYYEKEERGRGNFPDRFSARQFPNYSSELNVNALLLGDSALYLCASSLLDGLPGDVLTFGAGSRLTVL.

This CDR3 is CASTNRQWYEQYF. As DNA, the CDR3 is TGTGCCAGCACCAACCGTCAGTGGTACGAGCAGTACTTC. The V gene is TRBV6-6, the J gene TRBJ2-7; the D is unclear. Germline CDR1 MNHNY, CDR2 SVGAGI (reference sequence). The V end lost 7 bases, the J end lost 4 bases, and 14 bases lay between the germline ends. The CDR3 consists of 13 residues.

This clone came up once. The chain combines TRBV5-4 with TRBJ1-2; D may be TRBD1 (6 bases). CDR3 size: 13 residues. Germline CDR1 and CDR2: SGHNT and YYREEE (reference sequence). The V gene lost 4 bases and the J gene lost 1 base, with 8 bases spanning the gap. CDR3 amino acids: CASSVDSNYGYTF. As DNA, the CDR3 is TGTGCCAGCAGCGTGGACAGTAACTATGGCTACACCTTC.

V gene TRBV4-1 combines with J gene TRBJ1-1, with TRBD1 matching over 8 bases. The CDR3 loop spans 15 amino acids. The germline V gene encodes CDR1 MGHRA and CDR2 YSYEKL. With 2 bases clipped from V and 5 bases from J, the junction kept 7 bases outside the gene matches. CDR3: CASSQPTRGRTEAFF. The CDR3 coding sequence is TGCGCCAGCAGCCAACCAACCAGGGGGCGAACTGAAGCTTTCTTT.

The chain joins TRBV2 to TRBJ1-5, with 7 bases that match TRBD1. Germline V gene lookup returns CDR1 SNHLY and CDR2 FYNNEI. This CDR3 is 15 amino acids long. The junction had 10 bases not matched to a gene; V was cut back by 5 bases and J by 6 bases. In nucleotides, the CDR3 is TGTGCCAGCAGTCCCGACAGGGAGGAGAGTCAGCCCCAGCATTTT. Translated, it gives CASSPDREESQPQHF.

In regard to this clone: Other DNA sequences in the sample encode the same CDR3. The CDR3 is CASSAGMNTEAFF. Written as DNA, the CDR3 is TGTGCCAGCTCGGCCGGGATGAACACTGAAGCTTTCTTT. The chain has TRBV18 and TRBJ1-1; D is unresolved. Trimming removed 6 bases at V and 0 bases at J, with 8 bases between. The CDR3 spans 13 residues. CDR1 and CDR2 from the germline V gene are KGHSH and LQKENI.

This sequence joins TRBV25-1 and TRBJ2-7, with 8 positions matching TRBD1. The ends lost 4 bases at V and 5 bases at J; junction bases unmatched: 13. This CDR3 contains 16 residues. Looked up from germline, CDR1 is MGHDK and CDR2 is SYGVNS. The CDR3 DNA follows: TGTGCCAGCAGTGGAGCTCTCGGGACAGGCAGGGACGAGCAGTACTTC. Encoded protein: CASSGALGTGRDEQYF.

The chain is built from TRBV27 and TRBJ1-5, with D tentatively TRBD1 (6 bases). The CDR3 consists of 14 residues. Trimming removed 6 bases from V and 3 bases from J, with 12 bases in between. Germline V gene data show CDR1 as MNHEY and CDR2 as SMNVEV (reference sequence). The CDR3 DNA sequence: TGTGCCAGCAGCCTACAGGGTTACAATCAGCCCCAGCATTTT. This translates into CASSLQGYNQPQHF.

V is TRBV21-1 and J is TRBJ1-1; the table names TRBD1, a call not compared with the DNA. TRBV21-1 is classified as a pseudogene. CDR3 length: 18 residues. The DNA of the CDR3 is TGTGCCAGCAGCAAATACTACTTGGACAGCGCTACGAACACTGAAGCTTTCTTT. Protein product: CASSKYYLDSATNTEAFF.

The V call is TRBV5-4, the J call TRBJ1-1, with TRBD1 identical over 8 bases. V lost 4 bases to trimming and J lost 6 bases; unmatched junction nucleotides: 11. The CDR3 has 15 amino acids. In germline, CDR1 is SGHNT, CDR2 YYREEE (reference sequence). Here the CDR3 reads CASSATGVTYAEAFF. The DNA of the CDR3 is TGTGCCAGCAGCGCGACAGGGGTCACGTACGCTGAAGCTTTCTTT. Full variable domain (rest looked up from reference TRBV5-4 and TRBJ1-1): ETGVTQSPTHLIKTRGQQVTLRCSSQSGHNTVSWYQQALGQGPQFIFQYYREEENGRGNFPPRFSGLQFPNYSSELNVNALELDDSALYLCASSATGVTYAEAFFGQGTRLTVV.

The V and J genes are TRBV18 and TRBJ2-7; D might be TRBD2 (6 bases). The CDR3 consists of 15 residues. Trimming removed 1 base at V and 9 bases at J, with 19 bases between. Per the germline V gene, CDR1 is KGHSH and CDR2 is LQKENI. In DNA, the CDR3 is TGTGCCAGCTCACCACGGGGGGACTCCGTGGAAGCGCAGTACTTC. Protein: CASSPRGDSVEAQYF.

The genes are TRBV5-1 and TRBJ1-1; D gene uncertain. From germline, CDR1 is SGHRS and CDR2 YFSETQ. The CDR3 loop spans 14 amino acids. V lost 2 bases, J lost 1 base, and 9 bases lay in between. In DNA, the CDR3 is TGCGCCAGCAGCTTCACGGGAGAGAACACTGAAGCTTTCTTT. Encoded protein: CASSFTGENTEAFF.

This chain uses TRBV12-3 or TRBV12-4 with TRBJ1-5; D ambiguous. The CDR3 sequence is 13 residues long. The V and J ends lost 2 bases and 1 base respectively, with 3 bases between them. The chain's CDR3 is CASSLRSNQPQHF. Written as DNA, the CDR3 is TGTGCCAGCAGTTTACGGAGCAATCAGCCCCAGCATTTT.

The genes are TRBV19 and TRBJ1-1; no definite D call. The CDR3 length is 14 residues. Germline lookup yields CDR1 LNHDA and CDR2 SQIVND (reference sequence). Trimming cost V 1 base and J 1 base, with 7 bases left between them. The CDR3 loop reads CASSIVNWNTEAFF. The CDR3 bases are TGTGCCAGTAGTATAGTTAATTGGAACACTGAAGCTTTCTTT. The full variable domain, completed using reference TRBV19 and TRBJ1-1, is DGGITQSPKYLFRKEGQNVTLSCEQNLNHDAMYWYRQDPGQGLRLIYYSQIVNDFQKGDIAEGYSVSREKKESFPLTVTSAQKNPTAFYLCASSIVNWNTEAFFGQGTRLTVV.

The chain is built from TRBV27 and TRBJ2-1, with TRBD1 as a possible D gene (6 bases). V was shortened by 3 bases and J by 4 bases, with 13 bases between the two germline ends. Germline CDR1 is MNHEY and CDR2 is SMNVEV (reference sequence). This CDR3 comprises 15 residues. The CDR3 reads CASSLTRGSYNEQFF. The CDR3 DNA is TGTGCCAGCAGTTTGACAAGGGGGTCTTACAATGAGCAGTTCTTC.

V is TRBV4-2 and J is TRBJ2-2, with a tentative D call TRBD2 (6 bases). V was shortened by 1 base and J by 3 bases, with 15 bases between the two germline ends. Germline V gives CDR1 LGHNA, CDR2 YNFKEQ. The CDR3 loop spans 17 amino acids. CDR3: CASSQVGGGTHTGELFF. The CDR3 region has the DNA TGTGCCAGCAGCCAAGTTGGCGGCGGGACGCACACCGGGGAGCTGTTTTTT.

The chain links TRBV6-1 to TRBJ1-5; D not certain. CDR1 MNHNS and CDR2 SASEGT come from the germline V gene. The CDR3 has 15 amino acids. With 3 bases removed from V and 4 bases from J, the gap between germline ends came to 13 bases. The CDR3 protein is CASSDPGLLNQPQHF. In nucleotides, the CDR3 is TGTGCCAGCAGTGACCCGGGTCTTCTTAATCAGCCCCAGCATTTT.

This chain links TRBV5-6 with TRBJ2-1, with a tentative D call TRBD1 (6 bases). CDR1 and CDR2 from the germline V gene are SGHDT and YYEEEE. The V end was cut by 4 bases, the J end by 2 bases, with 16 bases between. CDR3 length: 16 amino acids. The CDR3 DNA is TGTGCCAGCAGCCGTTACTGGACAGCTACCTACAATGAGCAGTTCTTC. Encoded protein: CASSRYWTATYNEQFF.